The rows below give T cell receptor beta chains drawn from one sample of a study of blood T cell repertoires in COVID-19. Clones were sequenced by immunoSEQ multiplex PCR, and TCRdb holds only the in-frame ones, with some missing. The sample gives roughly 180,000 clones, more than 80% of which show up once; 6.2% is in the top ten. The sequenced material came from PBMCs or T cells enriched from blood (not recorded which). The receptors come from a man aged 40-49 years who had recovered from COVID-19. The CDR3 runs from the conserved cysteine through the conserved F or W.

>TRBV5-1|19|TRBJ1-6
CASSWTGLQDTSYNSPLHF
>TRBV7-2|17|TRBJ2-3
CASTSGLRSPSTDTQYF
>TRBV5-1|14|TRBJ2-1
CASSTTSGNNEQFF
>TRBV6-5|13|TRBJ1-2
CASSYHRGEGYTF
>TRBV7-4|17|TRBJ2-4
CASSLGRTALAKNIQYF
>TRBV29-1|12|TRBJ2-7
CSVDTGSYEQYF
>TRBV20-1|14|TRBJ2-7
CSASAPVAPEEQYF
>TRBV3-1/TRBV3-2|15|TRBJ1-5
CASSLGQISNQPQHF
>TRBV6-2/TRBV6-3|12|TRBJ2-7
CASSQGVHEQYF
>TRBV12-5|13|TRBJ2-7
CASGLDSRDEQYF
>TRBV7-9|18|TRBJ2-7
CASTNTRTSGGPSYEQYF
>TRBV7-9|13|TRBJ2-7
CASSLNPVDEQYF
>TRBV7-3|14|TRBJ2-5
CASSSGGPGETQYF
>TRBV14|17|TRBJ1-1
CASSQAIWTGKGTEAFF
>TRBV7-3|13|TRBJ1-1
CASSTDSNTEAFF
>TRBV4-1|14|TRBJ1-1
CASSLVPGDTEAFF
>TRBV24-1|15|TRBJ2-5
CATSGADRGLETQYF
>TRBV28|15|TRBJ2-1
CASSLTGDLYNEQFF
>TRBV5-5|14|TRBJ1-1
CASSLGGASTEAFF
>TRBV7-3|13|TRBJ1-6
CASSLTGRSPLHF
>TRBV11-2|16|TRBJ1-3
CASSAPWTGQGNTIYF
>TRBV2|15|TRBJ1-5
CASSDQGSSNQPQHF
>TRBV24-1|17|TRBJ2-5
CATSDGSSGVGRETQYF
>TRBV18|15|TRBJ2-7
CASSPTTRVRNEQYF
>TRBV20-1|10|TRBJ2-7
CSAHRGEQYF
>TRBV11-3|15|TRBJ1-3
CASSPTGISGNTIYF
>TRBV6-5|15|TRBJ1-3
CASSPGGRGGNTIYF
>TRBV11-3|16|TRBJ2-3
CASSSGSRGDTDTQYF
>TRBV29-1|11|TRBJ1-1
CGGVFGTEAFF
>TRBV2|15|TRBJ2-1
CASSEALAGEGEQFF
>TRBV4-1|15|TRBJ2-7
CASSQEGTSDYEQYF
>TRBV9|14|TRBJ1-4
CASSVQGVGEKLFF
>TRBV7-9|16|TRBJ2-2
CASSSPNSDYTGELFF
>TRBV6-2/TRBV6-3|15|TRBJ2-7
CASSSPSGGASEQYF
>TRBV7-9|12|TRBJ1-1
CASSLEHGEAFF